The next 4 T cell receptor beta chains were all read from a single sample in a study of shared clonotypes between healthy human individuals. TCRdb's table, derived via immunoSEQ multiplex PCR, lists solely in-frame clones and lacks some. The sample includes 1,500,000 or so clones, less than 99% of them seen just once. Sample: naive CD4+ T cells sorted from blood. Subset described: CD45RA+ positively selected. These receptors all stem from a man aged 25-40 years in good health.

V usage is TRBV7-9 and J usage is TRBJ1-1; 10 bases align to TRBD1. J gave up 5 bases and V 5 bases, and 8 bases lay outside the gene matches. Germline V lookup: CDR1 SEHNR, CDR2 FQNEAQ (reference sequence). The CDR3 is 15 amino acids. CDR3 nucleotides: TGTGCCAGCAGCAAGACGACAGGGGGCTTTACTGAAGCTTTCTTT. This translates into CASSKTTGGFTEAFF. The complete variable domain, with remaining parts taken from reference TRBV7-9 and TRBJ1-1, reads DTGVSQNPRHKITKRGQNVTFRCDPISEHNRLYWYRQTLGQGPEFLTYFQNEAQLEKSRLLSDRFSAERPKGSFSTLEIQRTEQGDSAMYLCASSKTTGGFTEAFFGQGTRLTVV.

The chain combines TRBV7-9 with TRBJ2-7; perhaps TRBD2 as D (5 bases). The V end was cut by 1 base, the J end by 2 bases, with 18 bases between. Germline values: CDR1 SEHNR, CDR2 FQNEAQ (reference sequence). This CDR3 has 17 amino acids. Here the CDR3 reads CASSLGSVEVTAYEQYF. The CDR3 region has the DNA TGTGCCAGCAGCTTAGGGAGTGTGGAGGTTACGGCCTACGAGCAGTACTTC.

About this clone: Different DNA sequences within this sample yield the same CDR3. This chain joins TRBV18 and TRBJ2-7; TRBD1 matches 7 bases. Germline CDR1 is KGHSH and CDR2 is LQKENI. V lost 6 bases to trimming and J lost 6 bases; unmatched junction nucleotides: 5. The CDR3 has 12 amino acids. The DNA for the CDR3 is TGTGCCAGCTCCCGACAGGGCGGCGAGCAGTACTTC. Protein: CASSRQGGEQYF.

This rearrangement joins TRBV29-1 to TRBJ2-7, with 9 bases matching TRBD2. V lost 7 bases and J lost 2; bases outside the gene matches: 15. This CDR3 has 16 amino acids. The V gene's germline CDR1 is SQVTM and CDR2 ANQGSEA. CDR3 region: CSATSQAGGGAYEQYF. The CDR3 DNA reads TGCAGCGCCACTTCCCAGGCGGGAGGGGGGGCCTACGAGCAGTACTTC.